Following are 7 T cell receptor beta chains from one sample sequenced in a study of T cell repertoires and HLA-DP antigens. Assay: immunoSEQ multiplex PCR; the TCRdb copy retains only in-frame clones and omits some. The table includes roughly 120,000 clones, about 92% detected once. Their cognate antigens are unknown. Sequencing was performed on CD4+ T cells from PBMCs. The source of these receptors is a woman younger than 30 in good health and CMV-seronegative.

The CDR3 protein is CASSLAGAPNQPQHF. CDR3 nucleotides: TGTGCCAGCAGTTTAGCGGGGGCCCCCAATCAGCCCCAGCATTTT. The gene calls are TRBV28 and TRBJ1-5, with a possible D match to TRBD1 (6 bases). The germline V gene encodes CDR1 MDHEN and CDR2 SYDVKM. V shed 2 bases and J shed 3 bases, with 11 bases lying between them. CDR3 length: 15 amino acids.

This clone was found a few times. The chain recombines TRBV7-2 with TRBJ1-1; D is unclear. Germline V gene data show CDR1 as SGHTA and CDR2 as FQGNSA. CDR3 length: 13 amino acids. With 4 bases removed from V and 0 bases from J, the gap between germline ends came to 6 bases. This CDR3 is CASSYGMNTEAFF. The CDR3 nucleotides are TGTGCCAGCAGCTACGGGATGAACACTGAAGCTTTCTTT.

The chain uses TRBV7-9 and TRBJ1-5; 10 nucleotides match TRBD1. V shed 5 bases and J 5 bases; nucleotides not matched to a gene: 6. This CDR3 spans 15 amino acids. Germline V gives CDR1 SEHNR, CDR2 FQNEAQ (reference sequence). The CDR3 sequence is CASSRDRGSYQPQHF. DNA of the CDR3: TGTGCCAGCAGCAGGGACAGGGGTTCGTATCAGCCCCAGCATTTT.

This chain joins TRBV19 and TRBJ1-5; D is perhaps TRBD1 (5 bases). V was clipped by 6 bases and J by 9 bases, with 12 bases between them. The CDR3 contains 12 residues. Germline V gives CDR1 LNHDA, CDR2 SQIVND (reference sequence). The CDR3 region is CASRYGQGPQHF. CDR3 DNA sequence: TGTGCCAGTAGATATGGGCAGGGGCCCCAGCATTTT.

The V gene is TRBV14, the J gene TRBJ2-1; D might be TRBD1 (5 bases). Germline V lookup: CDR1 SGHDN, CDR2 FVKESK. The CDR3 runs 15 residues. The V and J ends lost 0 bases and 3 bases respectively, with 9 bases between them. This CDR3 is CASSQDRVFYNEQFF. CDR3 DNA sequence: TGTGCCAGCAGCCAAGACAGGGTTTTCTACAATGAGCAGTTCTTC.

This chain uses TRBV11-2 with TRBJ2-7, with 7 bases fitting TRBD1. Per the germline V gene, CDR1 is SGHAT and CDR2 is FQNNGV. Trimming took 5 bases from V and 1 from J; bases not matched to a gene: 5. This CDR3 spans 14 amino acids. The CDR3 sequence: CASSKQTGSYEQYF. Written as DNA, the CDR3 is TGTGCCAGCAGCAAACAGACAGGGTCCTACGAGCAGTACTTC.

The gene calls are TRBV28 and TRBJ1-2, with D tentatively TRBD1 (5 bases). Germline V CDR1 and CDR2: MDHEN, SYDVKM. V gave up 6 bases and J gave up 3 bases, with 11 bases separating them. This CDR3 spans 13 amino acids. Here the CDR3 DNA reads TGTGCCAGCAGGCCAGGGTCGGACTATGGCTACACCTTC. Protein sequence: CASRPGSDYGYTF.